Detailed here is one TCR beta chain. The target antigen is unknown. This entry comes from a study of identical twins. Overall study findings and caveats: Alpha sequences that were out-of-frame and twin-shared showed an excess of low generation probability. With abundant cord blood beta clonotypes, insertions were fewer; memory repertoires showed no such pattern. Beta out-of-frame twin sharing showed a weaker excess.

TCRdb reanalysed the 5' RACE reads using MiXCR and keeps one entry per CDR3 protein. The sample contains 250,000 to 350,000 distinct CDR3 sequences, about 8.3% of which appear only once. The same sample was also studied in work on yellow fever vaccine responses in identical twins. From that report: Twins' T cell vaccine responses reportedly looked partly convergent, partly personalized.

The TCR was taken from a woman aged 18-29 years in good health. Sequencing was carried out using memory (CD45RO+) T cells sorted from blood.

CDR3 protein: CASSLQGAFTDTQYF. The CDR3 coding sequence is TGTGCCAGCAGCTTACAGGGGGCCTTCACAGATACGCAGTATTTT. The genes are TRBV7-2 and TRBJ2-3; the match to TRBD1 covers 8 bases. Germline V CDR1 and CDR2: SGHTA, FQGNSA. Unmatched junction bases numbered 3, after V lost 2 bases and J lost 2 bases. This CDR3 has 15 residues.